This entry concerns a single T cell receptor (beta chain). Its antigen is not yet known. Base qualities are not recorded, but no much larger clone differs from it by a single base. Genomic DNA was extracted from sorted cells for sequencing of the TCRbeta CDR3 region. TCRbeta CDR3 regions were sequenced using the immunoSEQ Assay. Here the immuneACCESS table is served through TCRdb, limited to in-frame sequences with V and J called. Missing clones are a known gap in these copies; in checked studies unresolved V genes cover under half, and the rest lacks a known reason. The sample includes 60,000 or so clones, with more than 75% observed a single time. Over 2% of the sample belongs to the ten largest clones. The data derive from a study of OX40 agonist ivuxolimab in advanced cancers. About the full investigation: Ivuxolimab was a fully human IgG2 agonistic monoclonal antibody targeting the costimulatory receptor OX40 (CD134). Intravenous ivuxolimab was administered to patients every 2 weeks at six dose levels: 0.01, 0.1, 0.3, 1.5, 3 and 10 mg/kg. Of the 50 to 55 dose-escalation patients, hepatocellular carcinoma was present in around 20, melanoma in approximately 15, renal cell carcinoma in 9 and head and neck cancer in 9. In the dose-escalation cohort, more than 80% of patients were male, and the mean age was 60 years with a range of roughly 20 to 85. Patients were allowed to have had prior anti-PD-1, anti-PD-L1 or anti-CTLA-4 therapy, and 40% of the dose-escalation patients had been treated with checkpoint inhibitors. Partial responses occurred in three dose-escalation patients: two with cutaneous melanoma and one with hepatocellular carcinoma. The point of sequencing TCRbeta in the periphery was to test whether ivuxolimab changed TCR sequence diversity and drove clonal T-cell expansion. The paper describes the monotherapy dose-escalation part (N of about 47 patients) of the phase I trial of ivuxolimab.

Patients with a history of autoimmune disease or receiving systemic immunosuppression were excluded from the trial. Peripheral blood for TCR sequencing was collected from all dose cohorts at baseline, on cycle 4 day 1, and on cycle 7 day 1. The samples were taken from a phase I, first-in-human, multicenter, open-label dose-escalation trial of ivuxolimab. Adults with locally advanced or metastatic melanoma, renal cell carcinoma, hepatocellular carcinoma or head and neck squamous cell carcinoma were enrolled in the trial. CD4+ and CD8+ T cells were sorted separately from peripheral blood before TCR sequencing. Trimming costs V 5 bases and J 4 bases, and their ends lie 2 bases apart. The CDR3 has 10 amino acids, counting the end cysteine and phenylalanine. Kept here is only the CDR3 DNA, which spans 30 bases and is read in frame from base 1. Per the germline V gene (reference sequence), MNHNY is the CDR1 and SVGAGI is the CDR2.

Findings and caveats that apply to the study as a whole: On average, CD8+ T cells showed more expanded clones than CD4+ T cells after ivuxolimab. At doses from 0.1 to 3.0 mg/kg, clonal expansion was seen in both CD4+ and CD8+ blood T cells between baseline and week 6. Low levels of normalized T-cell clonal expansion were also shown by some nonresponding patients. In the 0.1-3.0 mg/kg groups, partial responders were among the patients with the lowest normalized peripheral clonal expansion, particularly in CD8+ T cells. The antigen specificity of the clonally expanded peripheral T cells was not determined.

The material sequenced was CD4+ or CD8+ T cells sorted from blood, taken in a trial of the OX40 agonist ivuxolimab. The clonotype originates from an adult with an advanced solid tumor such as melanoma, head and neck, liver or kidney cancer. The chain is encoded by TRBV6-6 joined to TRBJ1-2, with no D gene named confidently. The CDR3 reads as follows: CASSGYGYTF. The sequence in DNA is TGTGCCAGCAGTGGCTATGGCTACACCTTC.